The 27 T cell receptor beta chains reported below all come from one sample, sequenced in a study of T cell responses to AZD1222 COVID-19 vaccine. Using immunoSEQ multiplex PCR, the repertoire was profiled, and TCRdb retains in-frame clones only, with some absent. The table has 170,000 or so clones, roughly nine tenths seen once. Sequenced here: peripheral blood, sampled on day 0 of AZD1222 vaccination. These receptor sequences come from an adult in good health.

The genes are TRBV7-2 and TRBJ2-1, with TRBD2 identical over 7 bases. Losses at the gene ends were 0 bases for V and 0 bases for J; bases not matched to a gene: 2. The CDR3 has 16 amino acids. The germline gives CDR1 SGHTA, CDR2 FQGNSA. The CDR3 loop is CASSLAAGSSYNEQFF. CDR3 nucleotide sequence: TGTGCCAGCAGCTTAGCAGCGGGGAGCTCCTACAATGAGCAGTTCTTC.

The V call is TRBV10-2, the J call TRBJ2-7, with a weak D call TRBD2 (5 bases). The V end lost 8 bases, the J end lost 3 bases, and 14 bases lay between the germline ends. The germline CDR1 and CDR2 sequences are WSHSY and SAAADI. This CDR3 has 13 amino acids. The CDR3 protein is CASAQEAYYEQYF. CDR3 DNA: TGCGCCAGCGCCCAGGAGGCTTACTACGAGCAGTACTTC.

The chain employs TRBV5-6 and TRBJ1-2; maybe TRBD1 (5 bases). V was pared by 0 bases and J by 7 bases, with 13 bases between. There are 14 residues in the CDR3. Germline loops: CDR1 SGHDT, CDR2 YYEEEE. DNA of the CDR3: TGTGCCAGCAGCTTGGGCAGGGCACTCGGTGGCTACACCTTC. This codes for CASSLGRALGGYTF.

The V gene is TRBV5-6, the J gene TRBJ1-2, with D tentatively TRBD1 (5 bases). Deletions cut 0 bases from V and 5 bases from J, with 17 bases between. Germline V gene lookup returns CDR1 SGHDT and CDR2 YYEEEE. The CDR3 contains 16 residues. The CDR3 DNA reads as TGTGCCAGCAGCTTGGAGCAGGGTAGGATAGGATATGGCTACACCTTC. This gives the protein CASSLEQGRIGYGYTF.

The chain carries TRBV7-9 and TRBJ1-6; TRBD1 matches 8 bases. CDR1 and CDR2 (germline): SEHNR, FQNEAQ (reference sequence). The CDR3 spans 15 residues. Losses at the gene ends were 2 bases for V and 7 bases for J; bases not matched to a gene: 4. In DNA form, the CDR3 reads TGTGCCAGCAGCTTAATGAGGGACAGGAATTCACCCCTCCACTTT. This sequence encodes CASSLMRDRNSPLHF.

The rearrangement joins TRBV3-1 (or the pseudogene TRBV3-2) to TRBJ1-2, with D possibly being TRBD1 (6 bases). The CDR3 has 14 residues. CDR1 LGHDT and CDR2 YNNKEL come from the germline V gene (reference sequence). V shed 2 bases and J shed 7 bases, with 14 bases lying between them. CDR3 nucleotides: TGTGCCAGCAGCCAAACAGGGCGGTTAACTGGCTACACCTTC. Its translation is CASSQTGRLTGYTF.

The chain combines TRBV11-3 with TRBJ1-1; the D gene is possibly TRBD1 (6 bases). Trimming cost V 0 bases and J 6 bases, with 14 bases left between them. Germline assignment: CDR1 SGHNT and CDR2 YENEEA. The CDR3 extends over 15 amino acids. For the CDR3, the DNA is TGTGCCAGCAGCTTAGACCTACAGGGTTGGGCTGAAGCTTTCTTT. It yields the protein CASSLDLQGWAEAFF. Full variable domain (outside the CDR3, taken from reference TRBV11-3 and TRBJ1-1): EAGVVQSPRYKIIEKKQPVAFWCNPISGHNTLYWYLQNLGQGPELLIRYENEEAVDDSQLPKDRFSAERLKGVDSTLKIQPAELGDSAVYLCASSLDLQGWAEAFFGQGTRLTVV.

The chain is built from TRBV29-1 and TRBJ2-5, with TRBD2 matching over 12 bases. V shed 8 bases and J 1 base; nucleotides not matched to a gene: 5. Germline V gene data show CDR1 as SQVTM and CDR2 as ANQGSEA. The CDR3 covers 14 residues. The CDR3 nucleotides read TGCAGCTTGAGACTAGCGGGGGCCCAAGAGACCCAGTACTTC. Its protein product is CSLRLAGAQETQYF.

The chain joins TRBV28 to TRBJ1-2, with D hard to call. V was pared by 3 bases and J by 4 bases, with 12 bases between. CDR3 length: 14 amino acids. Germline V CDR1 and CDR2: MDHEN, SYDVKM. The CDR3: CASSFRGIRYGYTF. For the CDR3, the DNA is TGTGCCAGCAGTTTTCGGGGAATTCGCTATGGCTACACCTTC.

The rearrangement joins TRBV24-1 to TRBJ2-7; no reliable D call. From germline, CDR1 is KGHDR and CDR2 SFDVKD. The CDR3 spans 13 residues. Trimming shortened V by 0 bases and J by 4 bases, and 6 bases separated the two germline ends. The CDR3 region is CATSDLMGYEQYF. The DNA of the CDR3 is TGTGCCACCAGTGATTTGATGGGGTACGAGCAGTACTTC.

The rearrangement links TRBV18 to TRBJ1-2; D may be TRBD1 (6 bases). The CDR3 covers 16 residues. The germline V gene encodes CDR1 KGHSH and CDR2 LQKENI. Trimming cost V 6 bases and J 3 bases, with 20 bases left between them. In DNA form, the CDR3 reads TGTGCCAGCTCCCCCTCCGGGACAACGGAAGACTATGGCTACACCTTC. It specifies CASSPSGTTEDYGYTF.

This clone was detected only once. The rearrangement uses TRBV3-1 (or the pseudogene TRBV3-2) and TRBJ1-1, with D hard to call. This CDR3 region has 15 residues. The V end was cut by 3 bases, the J end by 5 bases, with 16 bases between. Germline CDR1 is LGHDT and CDR2 is YNNKEL (reference sequence). CDR3 in amino acids: CASSHLSSGETEAFF. The CDR3 region has the DNA TGTGCCAGCAGCCATTTGAGTTCGGGTGAGACTGAAGCTTTCTTT.

The chain joins TRBV11-2 to TRBJ1-6; 9 bases are shared with TRBD1. Trimming at V came to 0 bases and at J to 7 bases, leaving 4 bases not matched to a gene. Looked up from germline, CDR1 is SGHAT and CDR2 is FQNNGV. This CDR3 is 16 amino acids long. CDR3 amino acids: CASSLEYGTGNSPLHF. The CDR3 DNA reads TGTGCCAGCAGCTTAGAGTATGGGACAGGGAATTCACCCCTCCACTTT.

This chain joins TRBV4-2 and TRBJ1-5, with D maybe TRBD1 (5 bases). Trimming left V 0 bases short and J 7 bases short, with 13 bases between. CDR3 length: 15 residues. In germline, CDR1 is LGHNA, CDR2 YNFKEQ. CDR3 protein: CASSQEGTSRQPQHF. The CDR3 coding sequence is TGTGCCAGCAGCCAAGAAGGGACCAGCCGGCAGCCCCAGCATTTT.

The V call is TRBV7-2, the J call TRBJ1-1; no definite D call. CDR1 is SGHTA, CDR2 FQGNSA, per germline. Trimming removed 0 bases from V and 6 bases from J, with 8 bases in between. This CDR3 comprises 13 residues. This chain's CDR3 is CASSLAGGAEAFF. The CDR3 nucleotides read TGTGCCAGCAGCTTAGCGGGAGGCGCTGAAGCTTTCTTT.

The chain couples TRBV28 to TRBJ1-5; no reliable D call. V gave up 2 bases and J gave up 4 bases, with 15 bases separating them. The CDR3 is 16 residues long. Germline CDR1 is MDHEN and CDR2 is SYDVKM. As DNA, the CDR3 is TGTGCCAGCAGTTTACCCCTATGGACGGAAAATCAGCCCCAGCATTTT. This sequence encodes CASSLPLWTENQPQHF. Looking up the rest from reference TRBV28 and TRBJ1-5 gives the full variable domain: DVKVTQSSRYLVKRTGEKVFLECVQDMDHENMFWYRQDPGLGLRLIYFSYDVKMKEKGDIPEGYSVSREKKERFSLILESASTNQTSMYLCASSLPLWTENQPQHFGDGTRLSIL.

The chain employs TRBV4-1 and TRBJ2-1, with 12 nucleotides matching TRBD2. V was clipped by 0 bases and J by 7 bases; unmatched bases: 7. The V gene's germline CDR1 is MGHRA and CDR2 YSYEKL. The CDR3 length is 17 residues. The CDR3 protein is CASSQESSGGAWNEQFF. The CDR3 nucleotides are TGCGCCAGCAGCCAAGAATCTAGCGGGGGGGCGTGGAATGAGCAGTTCTTC.

This clone was seen a handful of times. The V gene is TRBV14, the J gene TRBJ2-1; maybe TRBD2 (5 bases). Germline V gene data show CDR1 as SGHDN and CDR2 as FVKESK. With 0 bases removed from V and 4 bases from J, the gap between germline ends came to 22 bases. The length of the CDR3 is 19 residues. The CDR3, as DNA: TGTGCCAGCAGCCAAGAGGACTTATCATCCACCCTTCTTTACAATGAGCAGTTCTTC. It yields the protein CASSQEDLSSTLLYNEQFF.

The V call is TRBV7-9, the J call TRBJ1-1; TRBD1 is a possible D gene (6 bases). The germline V gene encodes CDR1 SEHNR and CDR2 FQNEAQ (reference sequence). The CDR3 has 15 residues. Trimming removed 0 bases at V and 10 bases at J, with 18 bases between. The CDR3 is CASSLAGHQGEGAFF. CDR3 coding DNA: TGTGCCAGCAGCTTAGCGGGACACCAGGGAGAGGGAGCTTTCTTT.

The chain has TRBV6-5 and TRBJ1-2; the match to TRBD1 covers 8 bases. CDR3 length equals 12 residues. CDR1 and CDR2 from the germline V gene are MNHEY and SVGAGI. With V trimmed by 7 bases and J by 5 bases, 3 bases remained unmatched. The CDR3 protein is CASTTGGYGYTF. The CDR3 DNA follows: TGTGCCAGCACCACAGGGGGATATGGCTACACCTTC.

In nucleotides, the CDR3 is TGTGCCAGCAGCGACCAAGGACTAGTGGGCAATGAGCAGTTCTTC. Encoded protein: CASSDQGLVGNEQFF. The chain recombines TRBV7-2 with TRBJ2-1; TRBD2 matches at 7 bases. Germline CDR1 reads SGHTA; CDR2 reads FQGNSA. V dropped 5 bases and J dropped 6; count of bases not matched to a gene: 10. This CDR3 is 15 amino acids long.

J is TRBJ1-1 and V is TRBV12-3 or TRBV12-4; 7 bases fit TRBD1. Losses at the gene ends were 3 bases for V and 8 bases for J; bases not matched to a gene: 0. The CDR3 is made up of 11 amino acids. The CDR3 DNA is TGTGCCAGCAGTTTGGGACAGGAAGCTTTCTTT. Its protein is CASSLGQEAFF.

In DNA form, the CDR3 reads TGTGCCAGCAGTTTAGGGGCCAGCTCCTATAATTCACCCCTCCACTTT. This gives the protein CASSLGASSYNSPLHF. The chain combines TRBV28 with TRBJ1-6, with D possibly TRBD1 on 5 matching bases. The CDR3 covers 16 residues. V was shortened by 2 bases and J by 0 bases, with 8 bases between the two germline ends. Germline CDR1 MDHEN, CDR2 SYDVKM.

J is TRBJ2-7 and V is TRBV7-2, with D possibly matching TRBD1 (6 bases). This CDR3 comprises 15 residues. Germline-derived CDR1 and CDR2 are SGHTA and FQGNSA. Deletions cut 5 bases from V and 5 bases from J, with 19 bases between. In nucleotides, the CDR3 is TGTGCCAGCAGCCTATCACAGGGAAGAGTCCACGAGCAGTACTTC. Translation gives CASSLSQGRVHEQYF.

The chain employs TRBV5-5 and TRBJ2-7; D might be TRBD2 (6 bases). Germline V gene lookup returns CDR1 SGHKS and CDR2 YYEKEE (reference sequence). V was cut by 0 bases and J by 0 bases, with 10 bases left in between. The CDR3 sequence is 15 residues long. The CDR3 sequence is CASSLGGGISYEQYF. For the CDR3, the DNA is TGTGCCAGCAGCTTGGGAGGAGGGATCTCCTACGAGCAGTACTTC.

The rearrangement links TRBV4-2 to TRBJ1-1, with D perhaps matching TRBD1 (5 bases). The germline V gene has CDR1 LGHNA and CDR2 YNFKEQ. The ends were cut back, 2 bases at V and 5 bases at J, with 18 bases in the middle. CDR3 length: 16 residues. CDR3 bases: TGTGCCAGCAGCCAAAGACAGTGGGAGATCTGGACTGAAGCTTTCTTT. Protein: CASSQRQWEIWTEAFF.

This chain joins TRBV3-1 (or the pseudogene TRBV3-2) and TRBJ1-3; TRBD1 agrees at 7 bases. This CDR3 has 16 residues. Germline CDR1 reads LGHDT; CDR2 reads YNNKEL (reference sequence). V was pared by 1 base and J by 4 bases, with 7 bases of the junction left unmatched. CDR3 sequence: CASSQVGQGEGNTIYF. The CDR3 coding sequence is TGTGCCAGCAGCCAAGTGGGTCAGGGGGAAGGAAACACCATATATTTT.